This record looks at one TCR beta chain sequence and its context. This could be a read error, since a much larger clone is one nucleotide away. Time point here: newly diagnosed GD, antithyroid drugs for less than 3 months. Extracted RNA from PBMCs served as the source of the TCR library. Germline CDR1 and CDR2: SGHTA and FQGNSA. This CDR3 spans 16 amino acids. V gave up 0 bases and J gave up 5 bases; unmatched junction bases: 3. The source of the sample is a study of regulatory T cells in long-lasting Graves disease. iRepertoire HTBI primers and Arm-PCR of CDR3 regions built TCR beta libraries. MiXCR, run by TCRdb on the multiplex PCR reads, gives a single entry per CDR3 protein. The table lists 450,000 to 700,000 distinct CDR3 sequences, about 13% of them singletons. These data are also associated with another study on T cells in Graves' hyperthyroidism and ophthalmopathy. From that report: Onset of ophthalmopathy came a median approximately 6.5 months after the model predicted it.

The V gene is TRBV7-2, the J gene TRBJ2-1; 11 nucleotides line up with TRBD2. This sequence originates from a man aged 30-40 years with Graves disease. Specimen: peripheral blood mononuclear cells (PBMCs), collected at new diagnosis, from a patient treated with antithyroid drugs. CDR3 coding DNA: TGTGCCAGCAGCTTAGCGACTAGCGGGGAGAACAATGAGCAGTTCTTC. Its translation: CASSLATSGENNEQFF.